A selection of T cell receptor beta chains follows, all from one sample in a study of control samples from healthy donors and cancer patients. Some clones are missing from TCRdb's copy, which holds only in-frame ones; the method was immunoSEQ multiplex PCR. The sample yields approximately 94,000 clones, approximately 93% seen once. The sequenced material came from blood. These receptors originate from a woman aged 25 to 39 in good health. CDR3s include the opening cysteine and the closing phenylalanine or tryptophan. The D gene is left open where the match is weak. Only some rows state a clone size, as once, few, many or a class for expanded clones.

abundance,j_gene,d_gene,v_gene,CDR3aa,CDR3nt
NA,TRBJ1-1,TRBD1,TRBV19,CASRLGGQEEAFF,TGTGCCAGTAGACTCGGGGGACAGGAAGAAGCTTTCTTT
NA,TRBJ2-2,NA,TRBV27,CASSFSTGGNGELFF,TGTGCCAGCAGTTTTTCGACAGGCGGTAACGGGGAGCTGTTTTTT
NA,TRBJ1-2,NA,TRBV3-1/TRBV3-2,CASSQFRYGYTF,TGTGCCAGCAGCCAATTCAGATATGGCTACACCTTC
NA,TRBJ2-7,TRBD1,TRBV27,CASSGGTGNYNEQYF,TGTGCCAGCAGTGGCGGGACAGGGAACTACAACGAGCAGTACTTC
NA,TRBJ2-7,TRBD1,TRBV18,CASSPPGQGLYEQYF,TGTGCCAGCTCACCACCGGGACAGGGTCTCTACGAGCAGTACTTC
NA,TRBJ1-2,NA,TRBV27,CASSHVPLTNYGYTF,TGTGCCAGCAGTCACGTTCCACTTACTAACTATGGCTACACCTTC
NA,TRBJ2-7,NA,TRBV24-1,CATSDRGDGREQYF,TGTGCCACCAGTGACCGCGGGGATGGAAGGGAGCAGTACTTC
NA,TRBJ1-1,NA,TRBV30,CARNGGDGTEAFF,TGTGCCCGGAACGGGGGCGATGGCACTGAAGCTTTCTTT
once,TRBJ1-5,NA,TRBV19,CASSKLAGENQPQHF,TGTGCCAGTAGTAAATTGGCAGGAGAGAATCAGCCCCAGCATTTT
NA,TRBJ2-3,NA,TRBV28,CASLKGDTQYF,TGTGCCAGCCTAAAAGGAGATACGCAGTATTTT
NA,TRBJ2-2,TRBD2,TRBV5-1,CASKRLAGGRSAGELFF,TGCGCCAGCAAGCGACTAGCGGGGGGGCGGAGCGCCGGGGAGCTGTTTTTT
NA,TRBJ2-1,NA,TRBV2,CASSGLGPGQFF,TGTGCCAGCAGTGGTTTGGGTCCAGGGCAGTTCTTC
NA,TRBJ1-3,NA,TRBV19,CASSPDTVSGNTIYF,TGTGCCAGTAGCCCAGACACGGTCTCTGGAAACACCATATATTTT
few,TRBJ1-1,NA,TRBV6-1,CASREGRVRTEAFF,TGTGCCAGCAGGGAAGGGAGGGTAAGGACTGAAGCTTTCTTT
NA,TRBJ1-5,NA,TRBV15,CATSRVYQPQHF,TGTGCCACCAGCAGGGTATATCAGCCCCAGCATTTT
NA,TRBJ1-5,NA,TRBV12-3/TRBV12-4,CASRGIGDQPQHF,TGTGCCAGCAGGGGGATCGGGGATCAGCCCCAGCATTTT
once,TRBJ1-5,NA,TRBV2,CASSLRQGNQPQHF,TGTGCCAGCAGCCTCAGACAGGGCAATCAGCCCCAGCATTTT
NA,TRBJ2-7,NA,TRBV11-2,CASSPLGIEQYF,TGTGCCAGCAGCCCCCTGGGGATCGAGCAGTACTTC
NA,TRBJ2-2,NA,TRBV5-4,CASSLSSDSLFF,TGTGCCAGCAGCTTGTCTTCGGACAGCCTGTTTTTT
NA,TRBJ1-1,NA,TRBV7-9,CASSYSRDLAFF,TGTGCCAGCAGCTATTCCCGGGACTTGGCTTTCTTT
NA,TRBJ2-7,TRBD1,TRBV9,CASSVGQSSYEQYF,TGTGCCAGCAGCGTGGGACAGAGCTCCTACGAGCAGTACTTC
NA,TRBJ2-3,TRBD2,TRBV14,CASSQVVPGLAGGPIADTQYF,TGTGCCAGCAGCCAAGTCGTACCGGGACTAGCGGGAGGGCCCATCGCAGATACGCAGTATTTT
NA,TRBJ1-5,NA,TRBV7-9,CASSLGVGQINQPQHF,TGTGCCAGCAGCTTAGGGGTAGGGCAAATCAATCAGCCCCAGCATTTT
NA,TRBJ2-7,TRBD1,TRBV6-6,CASSYGTGNYEQYF,TGTGCCAGCAGTTACGGGACAGGGAACTACGAGCAGTACTTC
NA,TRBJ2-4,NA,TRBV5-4,CASSSKQGLAKNIQYF,TGTGCCAGCAGCTCAAAACAGGGCTTAGCCAAAAACATTCAGTACTTC
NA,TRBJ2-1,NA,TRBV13,CASSLEGSAGHEQFF,TGTGCCAGCAGCTTAGAGGGGTCTGCGGGCCATGAGCAGTTCTTC
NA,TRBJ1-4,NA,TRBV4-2,CASSPLGREANEKLFF,TGTGCCAGCAGCCCCCTGGGAAGGGAGGCTAATGAAAAACTGTTTTTT
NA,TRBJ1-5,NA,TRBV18,CASSSENQPQHF,TGTGCCAGCTCGTCAGAGAATCAGCCCCAGCATTTT
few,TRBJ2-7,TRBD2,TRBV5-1,CASSLGTSNYEQYF,TGCGCCAGCAGCTTGGGGACTAGCAACTACGAGCAGTACTTC
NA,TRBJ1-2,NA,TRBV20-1,CSAPGYTF,TGCAGTGCTCCGGGTTACACCTTC
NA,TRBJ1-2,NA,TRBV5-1,CASSLEQGGYGYTF,TGCGCCAGCAGCTTGGAACAGGGCGGGTATGGCTACACCTTC
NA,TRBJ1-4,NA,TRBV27,CASEQTAPTNEKLFF,TGTGCCAGCGAGCAGACTGCCCCAACTAATGAAAAACTGTTTTTT
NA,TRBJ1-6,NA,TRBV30,CAWSFERKNSPLHF,TGTGCCTGGAGTTTTGAACGGAAAAATTCACCCCTCCACTTT
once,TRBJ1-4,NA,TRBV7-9,CASSPGVNREKLFF,TGTGCCAGCAGCCCAGGGGTAAATCGGGAAAAACTGTTTTTT
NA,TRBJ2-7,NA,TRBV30,CAWSIASRTNGQYF,TGTGCCTGGAGTATCGCCAGTCGAACTAACGGGCAGTACTTC
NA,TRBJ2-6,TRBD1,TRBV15,CATSRGPGGSSGANVLTF,TGTGCCACCAGCAGAGGCCCAGGGGGCTCCTCTGGGGCCAACGTCCTGACTTTC
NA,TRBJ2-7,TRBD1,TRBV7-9,CASSPDRGKQYF,TGTGCCAGCAGCCCCGACAGGGGGAAGCAGTACTTC
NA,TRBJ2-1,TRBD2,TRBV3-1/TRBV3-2,CASSRGTSGYNEQFF,TGTGCCAGCAGCCGGGGGACTAGCGGTTACAATGAGCAGTTCTTC
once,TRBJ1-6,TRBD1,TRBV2,CAGGQGADNSPLHF,TGTGCCGGCGGACAGGGGGCTGATAATTCACCCCTCCACTTT
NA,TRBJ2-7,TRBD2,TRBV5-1,CASSSEAGVPTYEQYF,TGCGCCAGCAGCTCAGAAGCGGGGGTACCCACCTACGAGCAGTACTTC
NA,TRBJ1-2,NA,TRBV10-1,CASSESGRSNGYTF,TGCGCCAGCAGTGAGTCAGGCCGGTCTAATGGCTACACCTTC
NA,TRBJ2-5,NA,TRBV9,CASSYGTIQETQYF,TGTGCCAGCAGCTATGGGACAATCCAAGAGACCCAGTACTTC
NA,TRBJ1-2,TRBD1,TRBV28,CASSLYPGQGRGGYTF,TGTGCCAGCAGTTTGTACCCGGGACAGGGGAGAGGGGGCTACACCTTC
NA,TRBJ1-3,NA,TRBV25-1,CASSEFGGRSGNTIYF,TGTGCCAGCAGTGAATTCGGGGGTCGATCTGGAAACACCATATATTTT
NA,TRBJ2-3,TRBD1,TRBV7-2,CAFRGPGSTDTQYF,TGTGCCTTTAGGGGGCCGGGTAGCACAGATACGCAGTATTTT